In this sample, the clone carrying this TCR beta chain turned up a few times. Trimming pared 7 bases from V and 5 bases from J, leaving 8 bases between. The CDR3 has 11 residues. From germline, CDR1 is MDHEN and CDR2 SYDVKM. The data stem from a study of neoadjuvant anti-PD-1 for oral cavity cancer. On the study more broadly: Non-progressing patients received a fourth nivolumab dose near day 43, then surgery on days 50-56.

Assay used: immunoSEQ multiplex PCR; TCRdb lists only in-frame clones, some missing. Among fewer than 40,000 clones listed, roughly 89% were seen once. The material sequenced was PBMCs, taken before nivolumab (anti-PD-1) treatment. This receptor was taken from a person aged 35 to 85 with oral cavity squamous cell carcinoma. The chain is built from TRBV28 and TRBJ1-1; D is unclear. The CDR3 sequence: CASIWGTEAFF. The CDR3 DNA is TGTGCCAGCATCTGGGGAACTGAAGCTTTCTTT.